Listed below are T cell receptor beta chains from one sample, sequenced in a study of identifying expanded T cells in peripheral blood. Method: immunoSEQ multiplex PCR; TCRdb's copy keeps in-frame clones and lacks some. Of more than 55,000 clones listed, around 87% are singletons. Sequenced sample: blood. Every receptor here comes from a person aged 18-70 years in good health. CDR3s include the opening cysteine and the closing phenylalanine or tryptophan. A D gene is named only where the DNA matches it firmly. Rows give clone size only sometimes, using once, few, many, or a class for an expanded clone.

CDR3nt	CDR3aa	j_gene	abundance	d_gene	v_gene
TGTGCCAGCAGCAGATTAGCGGGGGGGGCAACAGATACGCAGTATTTT	CASSRLAGGATDTQYF	TRBJ2-3	once	TRBD2	TRBV6-4
TGTGCCAGTAAGTCAGGAATTACCACAGATACGCAGTATTTT	CASKSGITTDTQYF	TRBJ2-3	.	.	TRBV19
TGTGCCAGCAGCCAAGTATCCGCGGGCGGTTGGCAAGAGACCCAGTACTTC	CASSQVSAGGWQETQYF	TRBJ2-5	.	.	TRBV4-2
TGTGCCAGTAAGACGGACAGGGGGCCGTACGAGCAGTACTTC	CASKTDRGPYEQYF	TRBJ2-7	.	TRBD1	TRBV2
TGTGCCAGCTCACCAAAAGAGACCCAGTACTTC	CASSPKETQYF	TRBJ2-5	.	.	TRBV18
TGTGCCACCAGCGTCCGGGACTCGTCCACAGATACGCAGTATTTT	CATSVRDSSTDTQYF	TRBJ2-3	.	.	TRBV15
TGTGCCAGCAGTACTACAGAAACGACGGGGGATATCTACGGTACGCAGTATTTT	CASSTTETTGDIYGTQYF	TRBJ2-3	.	.	TRBV28
TGTGCCAGTAGTACGACAGGGGACTACACTGAAGCTTTCTTT	CASSTTGDYTEAFF	TRBJ1-1	.	TRBD1	TRBV19
TGTGCCAGCAGTGGGCGGCAGGGGCAGTACTTC	CASSGRQGQYF	TRBJ2-7	.	.	TRBV27
TGTGCCAGTAGTATTCAGGGGGCTGATTTCATTCAGTACTTC	CASSIQGADFIQYF	TRBJ2-4	.	TRBD1	TRBV19
TGTGCCAGCAGCTGGGGGGGTACGCAGTATTTT	CASSWGGTQYF	TRBJ2-3	.	TRBD2	TRBV11-2
TGTGCCTGGAGTGGGACGAGGGGGGGCTCCTACAATGAGCAGTTCTTC	CAWSGTRGGSYNEQFF	TRBJ2-1	.	.	TRBV30
TGTGCCAGCAGTGTAAGTCGAGACTACAATGAGCAGTTCTTC	CASSVSRDYNEQFF	TRBJ2-1	.	.	TRBV6-4
TGTGCCAGCAGTTACGGGACAGGGGGCTACGAGCAGTACTTC	CASSYGTGGYEQYF	TRBJ2-7	.	TRBD1	TRBV6-5
TGCAGCGTTGTCGGAGAGACCTACGAGCAGTACTTC	CSVVGETYEQYF	TRBJ2-7	.	.	TRBV29-1
TGTGCCAGTAGCCAAGAGGGGGAGGGGTACAATGAGCAGTTCTTC	CASSQEGEGYNEQFF	TRBJ2-1	few	.	TRBV19
TGTGCCAGCAGCCCGCGGACAGGGCAAGATACGCAGTATTTT	CASSPRTGQDTQYF	TRBJ2-3	.	TRBD1	TRBV11-2
TGTGCCAGCAGCTCCCAAGTGAACACTGAAGCTTTCTTT	CASSSQVNTEAFF	TRBJ1-1	.	.	TRBV9
TGTGCCAGCAGCCCCGGGACAGGGGGCATCTATGCGGGCTACACCTTC	CASSPGTGGIYAGYTF	TRBJ1-2	once	TRBD1	TRBV6-6
TGTGCCAGCAGCGCCAGGGGTGCCTACGAGCAGTACTTC	CASSARGAYEQYF	TRBJ2-7	.	.	TRBV5-4
TGTGCCAGCTCACCAGCGGAGAACACTGAAGCTTTCTTT	CASSPAENTEAFF	TRBJ1-1	.	.	TRBV18
TGTGCCAGTAGTATGGGGGGGACGTGGAAAGAGACCCAGTACTTC	CASSMGGTWKETQYF	TRBJ2-5	.	TRBD2	TRBV19
TGCGCCAGCAGCTTGGGGCAGGGCTGGGACTATGGCTACACCTTC	CASSLGQGWDYGYTF	TRBJ1-2	once	.	TRBV5-1
TGTGCCAGCTCTAAGGGACTTGGGGACTACAATGAGCAGTTCTTC	CASSKGLGDYNEQFF	TRBJ2-1	once	.	TRBV6-1
TGTGCCAGCTCACCCGCCTTTCTCGGTGAAGAGACCCAGTACTTC	CASSPAFLGEETQYF	TRBJ2-5	.	.	TRBV18
TGTGCCAGCAGCTTGGACAGGGGGCATCAGCCCCAGCATTTT	CASSLDRGHQPQHF	TRBJ1-5	.	TRBD1	TRBV5-4
TGTGCCAGCAGACCTAGCGTACAAGAGACCCAGTACTTC	CASRPSVQETQYF	TRBJ2-5	once	.	TRBV6-5
TGTGCCTGGAGTGACGGCAGGGTAGCAGATACGCAGTATTTT	CAWSDGRVADTQYF	TRBJ2-3	.	.	TRBV30
TGTGCCAGCAGCCCCCGGACGCTCGGGTACGAGCAGTACTTC	CASSPRTLGYEQYF	TRBJ2-7	.	.	TRBV7-2
TGCGCCAGCAGCTTAACAGCGGGGGGAATCACAGATACGCAGTATTTT	CASSLTAGGITDTQYF	TRBJ2-3	few	TRBD2	TRBV5-1
TGTGCCACCACCCTTGGGATCGGTATTAGAGACGAGCAGTACTTC	CATTLGIGIRDEQYF	TRBJ2-7	once	.	TRBV5-5
TGTGCCAGCAACATTCGTTACAATGAGCAGTTCTTC	CASNIRYNEQFF	TRBJ2-1	.	.	TRBV2
TGTGCCAGCACCACCGACGCAAGGCTTGGCTACACCTTC	CASTTDARLGYTF	TRBJ1-2	.	.	TRBV5-4
TGTGCCAGCAGCCCGGGGGGCCTATCGTCCACAGATACGCAGTATTTT	CASSPGGLSSTDTQYF	TRBJ2-3	.	.	TRBV5-5
TGCGCCATATCACAGGGCTCTGGAAACACCATATATTTT	CAISQGSGNTIYF	TRBJ1-3	.	.	TRBV10-2
TGTGCTAGTGGTTCAGGGGGAGGGCAGCCCCAGCATTTT	CASGSGGGQPQHF	TRBJ1-5	.	TRBD1	TRBV12-5
TGTGCCAGCAGCTTGGGACAGGCAACTAACTATGGCTACACCTTC	CASSLGQATNYGYTF	TRBJ1-2	few	TRBD1	TRBV7-9
TGCAGTGCCAACAGGGGGGACGAGCAGTACTTC	CSANRGDEQYF	TRBJ2-7	.	TRBD1	TRBV20-1
TGTGCCAGCAGCATAGGACCGGGACTAGCGGGAGCAGATACGCAGTATTTT	CASSIGPGLAGADTQYF	TRBJ2-3	.	TRBD2	TRBV7-7
TGTGCCAGCAGCTCTCCCAACATGAACACTGAAGCTTTCTTT	CASSSPNMNTEAFF	TRBJ1-1	.	.	TRBV28
TGCGCCAGCAGCCAAGCCTCTGGACGGCGCCAAGAGACCCAGTACTTC	CASSQASGRRQETQYF	TRBJ2-5	.	.	TRBV4-1
TGTGCCAGCAGTTCCGGGACCTCCCCAGATACGCAGTATTTT	CASSSGTSPDTQYF	TRBJ2-3	.	.	TRBV7-9
TGTGCCATCAGCGAAACCGGGACGGAAAACATTCAGTACTTC	CAISETGTENIQYF	TRBJ2-4	.	.	TRBV10-3
TGCAGCGTTGAACGGACAGACACCTACGAGCAGTACTTC	CSVERTDTYEQYF	TRBJ2-7	.	.	TRBV29-1
TGCAGCGTCCCGACGAGGGGAAACACCGGGGAGCTGTTTTTT	CSVPTRGNTGELFF	TRBJ2-2	.	.	TRBV29-1
TGTGCCAGCAGCTTAGTAAAGCACTCTGGGGCCAACGTCCTGACTTTC	CASSLVKHSGANVLTF	TRBJ2-6	once	.	TRBV11-1